Following are 13 T cell receptor beta chains from one sample sequenced in a study of blood T cells in healthy people across ages. Using a J-beta primer mix together with a sample-barcoded 5' primer, a second PCR was run for about 6 to 12 cycles. Each CDR3 protein gets one entry after TCRdb re-called the 5' RACE reads with MiXCR. The sample comprises roughly 730,000 distinct CDR3 sequences, around 50% of which are singletons, and roughly 24% rests with the top ten. Sequencing input: blood. These receptors all stem from a man aged 35 to 55 in good health.

This clonotype turned up a few times. This sequence joins TRBV30 and TRBJ1-2; D gene ambiguous. Trimming took 2 bases from V and 6 from J, leaving 19 bases between them. This CDR3 region has 15 residues. CDR1 is GTSNPN and CDR2 is SVGIG in the germline V gene (reference sequence). CDR3 residues: CAWSLGSPRKDGYTF. CDR3 in DNA: TGTGCCTGGAGTCTTGGCAGTCCCAGGAAAGATGGCTACACCTTC.

The chain employs TRBV29-1 and TRBJ1-2; no reliable D call. The CDR3 consists of 14 residues. Germline V lookup: CDR1 SQVTM, CDR2 ANQGSEA. Trimming removed 6 bases at V and 6 bases at J, with 20 bases between. CDR3 in DNA: TGCAGCGTGAGAGAGTCGGTGGGTTCAGATGGCTACACCTTC. Its protein is CSVRESVGSDGYTF. The full variable domain, with the rest looked up from reference TRBV29-1 and TRBJ1-2, is SAVISQKPSRDICQRGTSLTIQCQVDSQVTMMFWYRQQPGQSLTLIATANQGSEATYESGFVIDKFPISRPNLTFSTLTVSNMSPEDSSIYLCSVRESVGSDGYTFGSGTRLTVV.

CDR3 loop: CASSLIPSGNTDTQYF. In nucleotides, the CDR3 is TGTGCCAGCAGCTTGATCCCTAGCGGGAACACAGATACGCAGTATTTT. The chain couples TRBV5-6 to TRBJ2-3, with 9 bases identical to TRBD2. The ends lost 1 base at V and 2 bases at J; junction bases unmatched: 5. Germline values: CDR1 SGHDT, CDR2 YYEEEE. This CDR3 comprises 16 residues.

J is TRBJ1-2 and V is TRBV28; D is perhaps TRBD1 (5 bases). This CDR3 has 14 amino acids. The V end was cut by 5 bases, the J end by 0 bases, with 10 bases between. Germline values: CDR1 MDHEN, CDR2 SYDVKM. This chain's CDR3 is CASSLQEPNYGYTF. In DNA, the CDR3 is TGTGCCAGCAGTCTACAGGAGCCTAACTATGGCTACACCTTC.

The chain employs TRBV4-2 and TRBJ1-2; D possibly corresponds to TRBD1 (6 bases). Germline CDR1 LGHNA, CDR2 YNFKEQ. The V end lost 0 bases, the J end lost 4 bases, and 15 bases lay between the germline ends. CDR3 length: 16 amino acids. CDR3 nucleotide sequence: TGTGCCAGCAGCCAAGATCAAGCCAGGGGAATCTATGGCTACACCTTC. As protein: CASSQDQARGIYGYTF.

Here the CDR3 reads CATSRERLAGEPRYF. The CDR3 DNA follows: TGTGCCACCAGCAGAGAAAGACTAGCGGGGGAACCTAGGTATTTT. V and J are TRBV15 and TRBJ2-3, with 12 bases that match TRBD2. Germline CDR1 LNHNV, CDR2 YYDKDF (reference sequence). The CDR3 contains 15 residues. The ends lost 0 bases at V and 14 bases at J; junction bases unmatched: 9.

The chain uses TRBV6-5 and TRBJ2-7, with TRBD2 identical over 13 bases. With V trimmed by 0 bases and J by 2 bases, 10 bases remained unmatched. CDR3 length equals 19 residues. Germline CDR1 reads MNHEY; CDR2 reads SVGAGI. CDR3 sequence (DNA): TGTGCCAGCAGTTACTCGATGAGACTAGCGGGGGGACCCACCTACGAGCAGTACTTC. This codes for CASSYSMRLAGGPTYEQYF.

The J gene is TRBJ2-3, the V gene TRBV24-1; 7 bases are shared with TRBD1. Looked up from germline, CDR1 is KGHDR and CDR2 is SFDVKD. The CDR3 runs 16 residues. With 3 bases clipped from V and 0 bases from J, the junction kept 5 bases outside the gene matches. The CDR3 DNA is TGTGCCACCAGTGATCCCGGGACAGCTAGCACAGATACGCAGTATTTT. Protein sequence: CATSDPGTASTDTQYF.

V is TRBV6-2 or TRBV6-3 and J is TRBJ2-3; the D gene is possibly TRBD2 (5 bases). The germline V gene encodes CDR1 MNHEY and CDR2 SVGEGT. The V and J ends lost 6 bases and 0 bases respectively, with 13 bases between them. The CDR3 has 15 amino acids. The CDR3 DNA sequence: TGTGCCAGCAGCCCCAACGGGGTGAGCACAGATACGCAGTATTTT. Its protein product is CASSPNGVSTDTQYF.

DNA for the CDR3: TGTGCCAGCAGCGCCCCGGACAGGGGGGGTACTGAAGCTTTCTTT. Protein: CASSAPDRGGTEAFF. V gene TRBV11-1 combines with J gene TRBJ1-1; 10 bases align to TRBD1. Trimming at V came to 5 bases and at J to 5 bases, leaving 8 bases not matched to a gene. The length of the CDR3 is 15 residues. Germline lookup yields CDR1 SGHAT and CDR2 FQDESV (reference sequence).

This chain links TRBV29-1 with TRBJ1-2, with 7 bases lining up with TRBD1. CDR1 is SQVTM, CDR2 ANQGSEA, per germline. The CDR3 totals 14 residues. The V gene end was trimmed by 7 bases and the J gene end by 3 bases; junction bases not matched to a gene: 11. The CDR3 loop reads CSADRQGRDYGYTF. In DNA, the CDR3 is TGCAGCGCCGACCGACAGGGCAGGGACTATGGCTACACCTTC. The full variable domain, its missing parts supplied by reference TRBV29-1 and TRBJ1-2, is SAVISQKPSRDICQRGTSLTIQCQVDSQVTMMFWYRQQPGQSLTLIATANQGSEATYESGFVIDKFPISRPNLTFSTLTVSNMSPEDSSIYLCSADRQGRDYGYTFGSGTRLTVV.

This chain uses TRBV6-1 with TRBJ2-7; perhaps TRBD2 as D (6 bases). The length of the CDR3 is 15 residues. Germline V gene data show CDR1 as MNHNS and CDR2 as SASEGT. The V end lost 1 base, the J end lost 4 bases, and 14 bases lay between the germline ends. The CDR3 loop is CASSEGLGRGYEQYF. DNA of the CDR3: TGTGCCAGCAGTGAAGGGCTGGGACGGGGGTACGAGCAGTACTTC.

A few counts support this clonotype. The chain has TRBV20-1 and TRBJ2-4; D is undetermined. V lost 0 bases and J lost 8, with 11 bases in between. The CDR3 is 13 residues long. The V gene's germline CDR1 is DFQATT and CDR2 SNEGSKA (reference sequence). CDR3 in DNA: TGCAGTGCTAGAGATGTTCCCCCCGACATTCAGTACTTC. Protein product: CSARDVPPDIQYF.